Listed below are T cell receptor beta chains from one sample, sequenced in a study of T cell responses to AZD1222 COVID-19 vaccine. Sequencing was performed with immunoSEQ multiplex PCR; in TCRdb, only in-frame clones are kept and a portion is missing. The sample consists of around 96,000 clones, around nine tenths of them appearing once. Here the sequenced sample was peripheral blood, taken on day 0 of AZD1222 vaccination. The receptor source for this set is an adult in good health. Each CDR3 is given with its conserved first and last residue. The D gene is left open where the match is weak. Clone size is stated in some rows and not others, as once, few, many or a class when expanded.

size	D	J	V	DNA	CDR3
NA	NA	TRBJ1-1	TRBV12-3/TRBV12-4	TGTGCCAGCAGTAACGGTGGTAGAACTGAAGCTTTCTTT	CASSNGGRTEAFF
NA	NA	TRBJ2-3	TRBV11-2	TGTGCCAGCAGCTACGCCGGGACGTTCACAGATACGCAGTATTTT	CASSYAGTFTDTQYF
NA	NA	TRBJ1-3	TRBV5-6	TGTGCCAGCAGCTGGGGGATGAGTGTGTCTGGAAACACCATATATTTT	CASSWGMSVSGNTIYF
NA	TRBD2	TRBJ2-1	TRBV10-1	TGCGCCAGCAGCCCGCTAGCGGGGGAGTACAATGAGCAGTTCTTC	CASSPLAGEYNEQFF
NA	NA	TRBJ1-3	TRBV12-3/TRBV12-4	TGTGCCATCTCCCCCACCAACACCATATATTTT	CAISPTNTIYF
NA	NA	TRBJ1-2	TRBV19	TGTGAGCTGGGGGGGGTCCAATCCCGTTCTAACTATGGCTACACCTTC	CELGGVQSRSNYGYTF
once	NA	TRBJ1-3	TRBV5-1	TGCGCCAGCAGCTGGTCGGGCCGAGGAGACACCATATATTTT	CASSWSGRGDTIYF
NA	NA	TRBJ2-7	TRBV14	TGTGCCAGCAGCCAAGACAGCCTCTCCTACGAGCAGTACTTC	CASSQDSLSYEQYF
NA	NA	TRBJ2-1	TRBV28	TGTGCCAGCAACGCTCAGGGGAGCTCCTACAATGAGCAGTTCTTC	CASNAQGSSYNEQFF
NA	NA	TRBJ1-2	TRBV6-6	TGTGCCAGCGCTCCGGACACGGCGGGTGGCTACACCTTC	CASAPDTAGGYTF
NA	TRBD2	TRBJ2-3	TRBV29-1	TGCAGCGTTGGTGGGGGGGGTATAGGAAATACGCAGTATTTT	CSVGGGGIGNTQYF
NA	TRBD2	TRBJ2-3	TRBV4-3	TGCGCCAGCAGCCAAGAAAGACTAGCGGGGGGCACAGATACGCAGTATTTT	CASSQERLAGGTDTQYF
NA	NA	TRBJ2-1	TRBV6-5	TGTGCCAGCACGGCAGACTACAATGAGCAGTTCTTC	CASTADYNEQFF
NA	NA	TRBJ1-3	TRBV11-3	TGTGCCAGCAGCTTCGGGGGGCTTGGAAACACCATATATTTT	CASSFGGLGNTIYF
NA	NA	TRBJ1-2	TRBV3-1/TRBV3-2	TGTGCCAGCAGCCAAAAGGCAGGGGCTCTCTATGGCTACACCTTC	CASSQKAGALYGYTF
NA	NA	TRBJ2-2	TRBV24-1	TGTGCCACCAGGGCGTCGAGCACCGGGGAGCTGTTTTTT	CATRASSTGELFF
NA	NA	TRBJ1-2	TRBV28	TGTGCCAGCAAAGCAACAGGCCCCTATGGCTACACCTTC	CASKATGPYGYTF